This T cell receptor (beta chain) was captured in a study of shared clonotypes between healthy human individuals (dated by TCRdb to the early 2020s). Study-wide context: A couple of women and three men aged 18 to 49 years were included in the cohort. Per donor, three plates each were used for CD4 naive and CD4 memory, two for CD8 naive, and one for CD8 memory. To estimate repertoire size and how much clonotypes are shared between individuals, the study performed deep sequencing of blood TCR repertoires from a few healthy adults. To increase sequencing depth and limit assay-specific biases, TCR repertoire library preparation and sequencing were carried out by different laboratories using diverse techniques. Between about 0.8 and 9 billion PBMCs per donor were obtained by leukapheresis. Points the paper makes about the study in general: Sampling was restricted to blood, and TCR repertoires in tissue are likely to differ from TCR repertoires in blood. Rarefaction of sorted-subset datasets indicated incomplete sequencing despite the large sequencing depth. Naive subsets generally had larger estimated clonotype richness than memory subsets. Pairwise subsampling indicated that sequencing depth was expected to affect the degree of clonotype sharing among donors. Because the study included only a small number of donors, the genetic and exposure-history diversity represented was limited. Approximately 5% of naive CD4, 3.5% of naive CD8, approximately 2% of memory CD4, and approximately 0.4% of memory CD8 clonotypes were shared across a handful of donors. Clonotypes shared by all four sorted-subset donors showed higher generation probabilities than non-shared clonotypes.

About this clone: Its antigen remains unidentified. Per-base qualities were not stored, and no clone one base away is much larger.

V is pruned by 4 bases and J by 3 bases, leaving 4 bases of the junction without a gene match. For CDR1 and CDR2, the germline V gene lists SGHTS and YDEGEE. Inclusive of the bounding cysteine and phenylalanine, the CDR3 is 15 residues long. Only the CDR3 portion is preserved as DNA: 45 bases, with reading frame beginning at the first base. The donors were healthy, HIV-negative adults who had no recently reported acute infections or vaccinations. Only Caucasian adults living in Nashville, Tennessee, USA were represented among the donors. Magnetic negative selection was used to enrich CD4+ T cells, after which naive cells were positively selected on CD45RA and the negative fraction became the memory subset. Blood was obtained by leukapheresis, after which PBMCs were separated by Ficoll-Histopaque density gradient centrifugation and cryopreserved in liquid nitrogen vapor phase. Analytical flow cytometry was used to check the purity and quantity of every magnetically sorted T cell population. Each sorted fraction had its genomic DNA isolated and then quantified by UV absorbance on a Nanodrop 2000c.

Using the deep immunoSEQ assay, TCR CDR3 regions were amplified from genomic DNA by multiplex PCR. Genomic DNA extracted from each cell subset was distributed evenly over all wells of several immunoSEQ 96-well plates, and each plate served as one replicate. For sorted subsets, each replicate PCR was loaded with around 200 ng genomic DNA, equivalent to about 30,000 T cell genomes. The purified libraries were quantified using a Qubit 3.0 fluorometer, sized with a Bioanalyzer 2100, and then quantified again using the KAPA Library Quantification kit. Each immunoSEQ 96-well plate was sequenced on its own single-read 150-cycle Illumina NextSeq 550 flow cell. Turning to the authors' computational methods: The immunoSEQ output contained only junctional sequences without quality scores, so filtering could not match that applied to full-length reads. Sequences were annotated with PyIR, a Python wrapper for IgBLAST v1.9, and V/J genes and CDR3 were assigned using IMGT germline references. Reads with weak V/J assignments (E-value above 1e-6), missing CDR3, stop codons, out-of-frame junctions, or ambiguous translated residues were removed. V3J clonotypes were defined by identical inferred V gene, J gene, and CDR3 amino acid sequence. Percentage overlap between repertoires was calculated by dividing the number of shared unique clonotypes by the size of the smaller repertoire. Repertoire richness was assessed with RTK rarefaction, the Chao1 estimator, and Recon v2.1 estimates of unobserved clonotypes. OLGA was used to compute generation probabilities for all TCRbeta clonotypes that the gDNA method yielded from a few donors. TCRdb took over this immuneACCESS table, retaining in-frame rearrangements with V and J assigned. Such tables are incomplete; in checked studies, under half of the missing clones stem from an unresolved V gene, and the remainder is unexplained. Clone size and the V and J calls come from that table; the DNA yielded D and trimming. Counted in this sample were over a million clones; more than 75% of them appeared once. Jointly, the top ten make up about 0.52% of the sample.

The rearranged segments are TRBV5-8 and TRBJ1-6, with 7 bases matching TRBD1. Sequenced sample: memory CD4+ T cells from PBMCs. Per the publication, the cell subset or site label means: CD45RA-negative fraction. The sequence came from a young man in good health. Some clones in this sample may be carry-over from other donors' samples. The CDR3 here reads CASSAGQIYNSPLHF. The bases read TGTGCCAGCAGCGCGGGACAGATCTATAATTCACCCCTCCACTTT.